This TCR beta chain is from a study of T-cell memory formation after mild COVID-19 (dated by TCRdb to the early 2020s). For context, the study as a whole: Most TCR sequence clusters were specific to one of the two donors. In two donors, T-cell clones that expanded and contracted after mild COVID-19 were tracked by sequencing TCRalpha and TCRbeta repertoires over time. Two young, previously healthy adult volunteers, one female and one male, were included in the cohort. On the study overall, not on this receptor specifically: Only a couple of mild cases were covered in the study, and larger cohorts including severe cases with pre-infection samples were considered necessary. Clones contracting from day 15 to 85 had balanced CD4/CD8 phenotypes, while a second wave expanding from day 15 to 37 was biased towards CD4+. Contracting CD4+ clones turned up mainly in the CM and EM memory subsets, whereas EMRA was where CD8+ clones were enriched. SARS-CoV-2 specificity was not confirmed for the second-wave clones peaking on day 37. Some responding clones were detected in pre-infection memory, which suggested that pre-existing cross-reactive memory T cells had joined the SARS-CoV-2 response.

Sequencer: Illumina NovaSeq 6000. TCRalpha and TCRbeta cDNA libraries were built by 5'RACE with constant-segment primers, adding sample barcodes and unique molecular identifiers. Trizol reagent was used to extract RNA from every sample. Libraries were amplified in two PCR steps, with a second sample barcode and Illumina TruSeq adapters added in the second step. Sequencing of libraries was performed on an Illumina NovaSeq with 2 x 150 bp paired-end reads. On the study's bioinformatics: The reads were demultiplexed and collapsed into UMI-guided consensus sequences using migec v1.2.7. With mixcr v2.1.11, UMI consensuses were aligned to TRA and TRB V and J templates and assembled into clonotypes. Expanded or contracted clonotypes were those called significant by both edgeR and NoisET, with noise models trained on biological replicates. For edgeR calls, the thresholds were a false discovery rate-adjusted p below 0.01 and a log2 fold-change of 1. PCA with hierarchical clustering of max-normalized trajectories of the 1000 most abundant clonotypes was used as exploratory dynamics analysis. The CD4 or CD8 phenotype of responding clones was assigned using the separately sequenced CD4+ and CD8+ repertoires. TCRdb ran its own pipeline on the public reads, namely fastp trimming at Q25 and MiXCR clone calling, and kept in-frame beta chains. Rows matching on CDR3 protein sequence are summarized as one entry with the most common DNA and genes. Clone size and V and J calls follow TCRdb, not the original study. Across this sample there are 300,000 to 400,000 distinct CDR3 sequences, with 28% seen only once. Approximately 13% of the sample goes to the ten largest clones.

PBMCs were isolated by Ficoll-Paque density gradient centrifugation. Sequences KGHDR (CDR1) and SFDVKD (CDR2) are obtained from the germline V gene. The CDR3 has 15 amino acids, counting the end cysteine and phenylalanine. Only CDR3 DNA is held: 45 bases, read in frame from base 1. Germline trimming: 9 bases from V, 5 bases from J; junction bases outside gene matches: 11. As for this clonotype: Which antigen it targets is not known. Base quality data are lacking; no much larger clone is found one base away.

The V and J segments used are TRBV24-1 and TRBJ2-2, and 7 junctional nucleotides match TRBD1. This TCR came from an adult woman who had mild COVID-19 (a few samples of this study predate the infection). The sample titles of this study are shuffled in the database, so cell type and time point are left out; the donor was told from shared clones. The sample comprised PBMCs or a T cell subset sorted from them (not recorded which). Read as DNA, the sequence is TGTGCCACCGCCCCGGGGACAGAGTTAACCGGGGAGCTGTTTTTT. It specifies CATAPGTELTGELFF.